Each of the 16 T cell receptor beta chains below was sequenced from the same sample in a study of OX40 agonist ivuxolimab in advanced cancers. Assay: immunoSEQ multiplex PCR; the TCRdb copy retains only in-frame clones and omits some. The sample records about 64,000 clones, about 88% being singletons. The sample in question was CD4+ or CD8+ T cells sorted from blood, obtained in a trial of the OX40 agonist ivuxolimab. These receptors were collected from an adult with an advanced solid tumor such as melanoma, head and neck, liver or kidney cancer.

V usage is TRBV6-1 and J usage is TRBJ1-3, with 7 positions matching TRBD1. J gave up 4 bases and V 7 bases, and 7 bases lay outside the gene matches. This CDR3 has 14 amino acids. CDR1 and CDR2 (germline): MNHNS, SASEGT. The CDR3 loop is CASMGRGLGNTIYF. DNA of the CDR3: TGTGCCAGCATGGGGAGGGGGCTCGGAAACACCATATATTTT.

The chain recombines TRBV19 with TRBJ1-6; the match to TRBD1 covers 9 bases. The J segment lost 15 bases and the V segment lost 11 bases, leaving 11 bases of the junction unmatched. The CDR3 contains 12 residues. CDR1 LNHDA and CDR2 SQIVND come from the germline V gene (reference sequence). In DNA, the CDR3 is TGTGCCGCCAAGGGACAGGGAGCCGTCCTCCACTTT. This codes for CAAKGQGAVLHF. The complete variable domain, with remaining parts taken from reference TRBV19 and TRBJ1-6, reads DGGITQSPKYLFRKEGQNVTLSCEQNLNHDAMYWYRQDPGQGLRLIYYSQIVNDFQKGDIAEGYSVSREKKESFPLTVTSAQKNPTAFYLCAAKGQGAVLHFGNGTRLTVT.

V usage is TRBV2 and J usage is TRBJ2-2; 8 bases agree with TRBD2. V lost 6 bases, J lost 6 bases, and 9 bases stayed unmatched. Germline CDR1 reads SNHLY; CDR2 reads FYNNEI. CDR3 length: 15 residues. CDR3 residues: CASRTVPGGPGELFF. The CDR3 DNA reads as TGTGCCAGCAGGACGGTCCCGGGAGGGCCCGGGGAGCTGTTTTTT.

The J gene is TRBJ2-7, the V gene TRBV30; D is possibly TRBD1 (5 bases). Trimming took 5 bases from V and 3 from J, leaving 17 bases between them. This CDR3 comprises 14 residues. The germline V gene has CDR1 GTSNPN and CDR2 SVGIG (reference sequence). The CDR3 region has the DNA TGTGCCTGGGGGTCAGGGTTTTCCATCTACGAGCAGTACTTC. Translation gives CAWGSGFSIYEQYF.

The V and J genes are TRBV7-9 and TRBJ1-4, with TRBD1 identical over 7 bases. Germline V gene data show CDR1 as SEHNR and CDR2 as FQNEAQ (reference sequence). The CDR3 totals 14 residues. The V gene end was trimmed by 5 bases and the J gene end by 8 bases; junction bases not matched to a gene: 8. CDR3 nucleotide sequence: TGTGCCAGCAGCAGAACAGGGGCAGGGGAAAAACTGTTTTTT. It codes for CASSRTGAGEKLFF.

The gene calls are TRBV11-1 and TRBJ2-7, with D perhaps being TRBD1 or TRBD2 (5 bases each). V shed 8 bases and J shed 2 bases, with 16 bases lying between them. The CDR3 consists of 14 residues. Per the germline V gene, CDR1 is SGHAT and CDR2 is FQDESV (reference sequence). As DNA, the CDR3 is TGTGCCAGCCACACTTCCGGGACCACCTACGAGCAGTACTTC. Translating gives CASHTSGTTYEQYF.

The V gene is TRBV28, the J gene TRBJ1-1; no clear D gene. The CDR3 length is 14 residues. The germline gives CDR1 MDHEN, CDR2 SYDVKM. Trimming left V 3 bases short and J 5 bases short, with 13 bases between. CDR3: CASSLVVRMTEAFF. The CDR3 coding sequence is TGTGCCAGCAGTTTGGTGGTTCGGATGACTGAAGCTTTCTTT.

The chain couples TRBV7-8 to TRBJ2-5, with D perhaps matching TRBD2 (6 bases). Trimming cost V 2 bases and J 1 base, with 8 bases left between them. The CDR3 extends over 14 amino acids. CDR1 is SGHVS, CDR2 FQNEAQ, per germline. The CDR3 loop reads CASSLSSGQETQYF. In DNA, the CDR3 is TGTGCCAGCAGCTTAAGTAGCGGCCAAGAGACCCAGTACTTC.

The chain employs TRBV19 and TRBJ1-1; 7 bases match TRBD1. The CDR3 is made up of 14 amino acids. The ends lost 4 bases at V and 2 bases at J; junction bases unmatched: 4. Germline assignment: CDR1 LNHDA and CDR2 SQIVND (reference sequence). The CDR3 coding sequence is TGTGCCAGTAGTACGGGACAGCGAAACACTGAAGCTTTCTTT. It codes for CASSTGQRNTEAFF.

The chain employs TRBV28 and TRBJ1-5; perhaps TRBD1 as D (5 bases). The CDR3 extends over 12 amino acids. The V gene lost 3 bases and the J gene lost 6 bases, with 6 bases spanning the gap. Germline assignment: CDR1 MDHEN and CDR2 SYDVKM. CDR3 protein: CASSLGPQPQHF. CDR3 DNA: TGTGCCAGCAGTTTGGGGCCTCAGCCCCAGCATTTT.

The chain couples TRBV14 to TRBJ2-3; D gene unclear. The CDR3 spans 12 residues. Germline CDR1 is SGHDN and CDR2 is FVKESK. The germline V and J ends were trimmed by 4 bases and 7 bases, with 9 bases remaining between them. The CDR3 loop reads CASSPFGNTQYF. CDR3 coding DNA: TGTGCCAGCAGCCCGTTTGGGAATACGCAGTATTTT. Filled out from reference TRBV14 and TRBJ2-3, the complete variable domain reads EAGVTQFPSHSVIEKGQTVTLRCDPISGHDNLYWYRRVMGKEIKFLLHFVKESKQDESGMPNNRFLAERTGGTYSTLKVQPAELEDSGVYFCASSPFGNTQYFGPGTRLTVL.

The chain links TRBV9 to TRBJ2-4; the D gene is possibly TRBD2 (5 bases). Trimming removed 0 bases from V and 5 bases from J, with 12 bases in between. This CDR3 is built from 15 residues. CDR1 is SGDLS and CDR2 is YYNGEE in the germline V gene. CDR3 region: CASSVELLGENIQYF. The DNA for the CDR3 is TGTGCCAGCAGCGTAGAGTTACTAGGCGAAAACATTCAGTACTTC.

This clone came up once. The V and J genes are TRBV19 and TRBJ2-7, with 8 positions matching TRBD1. Trimming at V came to 3 bases and at J to 6 bases, leaving 10 bases not matched to a gene. The CDR3 is made up of 15 amino acids. CDR1 LNHDA and CDR2 SQIVND come from the germline V gene (reference sequence). Here the CDR3 reads CASSIVTGAFAEQYF. CDR3 nucleotide sequence: TGTGCCAGTAGTATTGTGACAGGGGCATTTGCCGAGCAGTACTTC.

J is TRBJ2-5 and V is TRBV30; 8 nucleotides agree with TRBD1. Trimming at V came to 3 bases and at J to 7 bases, leaving 4 bases not matched to a gene. The CDR3 has 12 residues. Per germline, CDR1 GTSNPN and CDR2 SVGIG (reference sequence). The CDR3 spells CAWRGQGATQYF. As DNA, the CDR3 is TGTGCCTGGAGAGGACAGGGAGCGACCCAGTACTTC.

This clone was recorded a few times. The chain joins TRBV2 to TRBJ1-3, with D possibly TRBD1 on 5 matching bases. CDR1 is SNHLY, CDR2 FYNNEI, per germline. The CDR3 covers 15 residues. The ends were cut back, 2 bases at V and 5 bases at J, with 13 bases in the middle. The CDR3 DNA sequence: TGTGCCAGCAGTGAACTGGGGCGGGGAAGAAACACCATATATTTT. Translating gives CASSELGRGRNTIYF.

This chain links TRBV6-1 with TRBJ2-2, with TRBD2 as a possible D gene (5 bases). The V gene lost 3 bases and the J gene lost 2 bases, with 13 bases spanning the gap. The CDR3 totals 16 residues. Germline values: CDR1 MNHNS, CDR2 SASEGT. This CDR3 reads CASSDLSADNTGELFF. CDR3 nucleotide sequence: TGTGCCAGCAGTGACTTATCAGCGGATAACACCGGGGAGCTGTTTTTT.